These 10 T cell receptor beta chains share one sample of origin, sequenced in a study of T cell responses to AZD1222 COVID-19 vaccine. Only in-frame clones appear in the TCRdb table, and some are missing; sequencing was by immunoSEQ multiplex PCR. The sample lists about 94,000 clones, roughly 90% occurring once. Source: peripheral blood, taken 28 days after the second AZD1222 dose. The receptors here all came from an adult who received the AZD1222 COVID-19 vaccine.

The rearrangement links TRBV14 to TRBJ2-5; D possibly corresponds to TRBD1 (6 bases). Germline loops: CDR1 SGHDN, CDR2 FVKESK. The V gene lost 4 bases and the J gene lost 4 bases, with 13 bases spanning the gap. There are 14 residues in the CDR3. The CDR3 nucleotides are TGTGCCAGCAGCCCCCACTCAGGGGTAGAGACCCAGTACTTC. This encodes CASSPHSGVETQYF.

The rearrangement links TRBV7-2 to TRBJ2-3; D is ambiguous. Trimming stripped 5 bases from V and 6 bases from J, with 12 bases between. CDR1 and CDR2 from the germline V gene are SGHTA and FQGNSA. The CDR3 has 13 residues. The CDR3 DNA is TGTGCCAGCAGCACTCGAACAGTGGATACGCAGTATTTT. Its translation: CASSTRTVDTQYF.

The chain is built from TRBV6-4 and TRBJ1-6; TRBD1 matches 7 bases. CDR1 and CDR2 (germline): MRHNA, SNTAGT. V shed 8 bases, J shed 6 bases, and the junction held 4 bases outside the gene matches. The CDR3 runs 13 residues. In DNA, the CDR3 is TGTGCCAGCGCAGGGGACAGTAATTCACCCCTCCACTTT. Translated, it gives CASAGDSNSPLHF.

This chain joins TRBV5-1 and TRBJ1-4, with a tentative D call TRBD1 (6 bases). Germline values: CDR1 SGHRS, CDR2 YFSETQ. The CDR3 runs to 14 residues. V lost 3 bases to trimming and J lost 8 bases, with 14 bases between them. DNA of the CDR3: TGCGCCAGCAGCTCCGGGACACAGGGCGAAAAACTGTTTTTT. This encodes CASSSGTQGEKLFF.

In this sample, this clone turned up once. J is TRBJ1-1 and V is TRBV12-3 or TRBV12-4; the D gene is possibly TRBD1 (5 bases). The germline V and J ends were trimmed by 3 bases and 8 bases, with 13 bases remaining between them. CDR3 length: 13 amino acids. The CDR3 here is CASSFLGAREAFF. For the CDR3, the DNA is TGTGCCAGCAGTTTTTTAGGGGCGAGGGAAGCTTTCTTT.

The chain carries TRBV7-3 and TRBJ2-2; D call uncertain. This CDR3 has 13 amino acids. Trimming removed 1 base at V and 5 bases at J, with 5 bases between. Germline CDR1 is SGHTA and CDR2 is FQGTGA. The CDR3 spells CASSLKQTGELFF. CDR3 in DNA: TGTGCCAGCAGCTTAAAACAGACCGGGGAGCTGTTTTTT.

This chain connects TRBV14 to TRBJ1-4; D is unclear. The CDR3 consists of 14 residues. Trimming stripped 5 bases from V and 7 bases from J, with 14 bases between. Germline V gives CDR1 SGHDN, CDR2 FVKESK. For the CDR3, the DNA is TGTGCCAGCAGCGTACGGCATGGCACTGAAAAACTGTTTTTT. It encodes CASSVRHGTEKLFF.

This clone was found once. This rearrangement joins TRBV29-1 to TRBJ2-3; 9 bases are shared with TRBD1. The trim removed 4 bases at V and 3 bases at J, leaving 5 bases unmatched. Per the germline V gene, CDR1 is SQVTM and CDR2 is ANQGSEA. The CDR3 spans 14 residues. The CDR3 sequence is CSVGDRVRTDTQYF. DNA of the CDR3: TGCAGCGTTGGGGACAGGGTACGAACAGATACGCAGTATTTT.

The chain recombines TRBV27 with TRBJ1-5; D is uncertain. The V end was cut by 5 bases, the J end by 4 bases, with 18 bases between. This CDR3 has 16 residues. The V gene's germline CDR1 is MNHEY and CDR2 SMNVEV (reference sequence). CDR3 nucleotide sequence: TGTGCCAGCAGTCAACTGGCCGGCAGCCGAAATCAGCCCCAGCATTTT. It encodes CASSQLAGSRNQPQHF.

This chain links TRBV27 with TRBJ2-1, with D possibly TRBD2 on 5 matching bases. The V gene's germline CDR1 is MNHEY and CDR2 SMNVEV (reference sequence). The CDR3 runs 15 residues. V was shortened by 4 bases and J by 4 bases, with 14 bases between the two germline ends. In nucleotides, the CDR3 is TGTGCCAGCAGTTCGCGGGCGCCAGGATACAATGAGCAGTTCTTC. It yields the protein CASSSRAPGYNEQFF.